This note documents a single T cell receptor (beta chain) sequence. Authors' methods: Estimation of nucleated cell counts relied on the amplification of reference gene primers. Assay used: immunoSEQ multiplex PCR; TCRdb lists only in-frame clones, some missing. V and J calls and clone size are as listed in that table; D and trimming were resolved from the DNA. Found here are 180,000 or so clones, approximately 80% of them singletons; the top ten hold about 7%. Seattle enrolled patients during active infection and tracked them longitudinally. Germline V lookup: CDR1 MDHEN, CDR2 SYDVKM. The CDR3 covers 18 residues. With 5 bases clipped from V and 0 bases from J, the junction kept 10 bases outside the gene matches. The source of the sample is a study of blood T cell repertoires in COVID-19. Turning to the study itself: Sites across the United States, Italy and Spain contributed samples from acute and convalescent COVID-19. Nucleic acid was either cDNA or gDNA, and it came from T cells, B-cell-depleted T cells, or PBMCs.

The J gene is TRBJ2-3, the V gene TRBV28, with 11 bases identical to TRBD2. The sequencing input was peripheral blood. The origin of this receptor is a middle-aged woman with COVID-19, enrolled during active disease. Here the CDR3 DNA reads TGTGCCAGCAGTCCTAGCGGGAGGCTCCTAACTAGCACAGATACGCAGTATTTT. This gives the protein CASSPSGRLLTSTDTQYF.